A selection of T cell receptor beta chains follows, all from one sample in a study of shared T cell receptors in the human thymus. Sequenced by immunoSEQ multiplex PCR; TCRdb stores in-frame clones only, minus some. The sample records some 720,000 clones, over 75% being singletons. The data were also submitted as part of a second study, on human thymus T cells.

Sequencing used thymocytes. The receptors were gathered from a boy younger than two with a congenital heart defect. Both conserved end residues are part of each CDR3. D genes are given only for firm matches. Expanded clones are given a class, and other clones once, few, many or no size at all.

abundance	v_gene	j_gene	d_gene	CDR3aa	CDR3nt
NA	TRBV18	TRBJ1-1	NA	CASSPPGGRATEAFF	TGTGCCAGCTCACCACCGGGGGGGCGGGCCACTGAAGCTTTCTTT
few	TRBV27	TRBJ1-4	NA	CASSSIYRATNEKLFF	TGTGCCAGCAGTTCCATATACAGGGCTACTAATGAAAAACTGTTTTTT
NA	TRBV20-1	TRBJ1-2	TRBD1	CSAQTGDGYTF	TGCAGTGCCCAGACAGGGGATGGCTACACCTTC
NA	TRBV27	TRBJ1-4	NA	CASSTNGTRREKLFF	TGTGCCAGCAGTACCAATGGGACTCGCCGTGAAAAACTGTTTTTT
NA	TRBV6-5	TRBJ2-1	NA	CATATSSGLEQQFF	TGTGCCACGGCCACATCCTCAGGACTCGAGCAGCAGTTCTTC
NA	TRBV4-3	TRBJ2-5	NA	CASSPEHGRGEETQYF	TGCGCCAGCAGCCCCGAGCACGGGAGAGGGGAGGAGACCCAGTACTTC
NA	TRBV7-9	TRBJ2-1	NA	CASSLGPPDIPYNEQFF	TGTGCCAGCAGCTTAGGGCCCCCCGACATCCCCTACAATGAGCAGTTCTTC
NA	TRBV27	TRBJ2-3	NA	CASRPTPELAFLTDTQYF	TGTGCCAGCAGGCCTACCCCCGAACTAGCCTTTCTCACAGATACGCAGTATTTT
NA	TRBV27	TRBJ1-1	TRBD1	CASSQNRGTNTEAFF	TGTGCCAGCAGTCAAAACAGGGGGACGAACACTGAAGCTTTCTTT
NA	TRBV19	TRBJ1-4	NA	CASSLQGATNEKLFF	TGTGCCAGTAGTCTTCAGGGTGCAACTAATGAAAAACTGTTTTTT
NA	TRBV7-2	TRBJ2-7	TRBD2	CASSPTGGLHEQYF	TGTGCCAGCAGCCCCACGGGGGGGCTCCACGAGCAGTACTTC
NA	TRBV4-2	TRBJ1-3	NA	CASSQDPGQRIALSGNTIYF	TGTGCCAGCAGCCAAGATCCCGGTCAGCGTATCGCTCTCTCTGGAAACACCATATATTTT
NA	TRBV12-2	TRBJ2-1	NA	CASRSPLIDNEQFF	TGTGCAAGTCGCTCCCCTTTGATAGACAATGAGCAGTTCTTC
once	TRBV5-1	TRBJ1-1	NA	CASSLGQENVNTEAFF	TGCGCCAGCAGCTTGGGACAGGAAAACGTAAACACTGAAGCTTTCTTT
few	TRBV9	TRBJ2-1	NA	CASSVGLANRAPYNEQFF	TGTGCCAGCAGCGTAGGGCTAGCTAATCGGGCGCCCTACAATGAGCAGTTCTTC
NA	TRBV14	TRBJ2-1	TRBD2	CASSQDASGRPDNEQFF	TGTGCCAGCAGCCAAGATGCTAGCGGGAGACCAGACAATGAGCAGTTCTTC
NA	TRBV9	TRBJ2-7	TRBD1	CASSAPHRGTDEQYF	TGTGCCAGCAGCGCGCCCCACAGGGGTACCGACGAGCAGTACTTC
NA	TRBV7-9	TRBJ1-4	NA	CASSLSPGLLNEKLFF	TGTGCCAGCAGCCTGAGCCCGGGGTTACTGAATGAAAAACTGTTTTTT
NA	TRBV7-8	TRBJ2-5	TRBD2	CASSFPVTFTSGRAQETQYF	TGTGCCAGCAGCTTCCCCGTAACCTTTACTAGCGGGAGGGCCCAAGAGACCCAGTACTTC
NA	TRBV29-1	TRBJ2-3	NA	CSARGGAGKTDTQYF	TGCAGCGCCAGGGGAGGGGCAGGGAAAACAGATACGCAGTATTTT
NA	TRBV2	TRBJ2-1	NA	CASRPLSGSSYNEQFF	TGTGCCAGCAGGCCCCTTAGCGGCAGCTCCTACAATGAGCAGTTCTTC
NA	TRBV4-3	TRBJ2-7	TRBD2	CASSQMIREGRGEQYF	TGCGCCAGCAGCCAAATGATACGGGAGGGCCGAGGCGAGCAGTACTTC
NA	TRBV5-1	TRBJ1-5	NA	CASSLEPISQPQHF	TGCGCCAGCAGCTTGGAGCCTATAAGTCAGCCCCAGCATTTT
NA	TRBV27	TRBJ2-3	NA	CASSLGVGDSYRGPTDTQYF	TGTGCCAGCAGTTTAGGGGTTGGGGACTCTTATAGGGGCCCCACAGATACGCAGTATTTT
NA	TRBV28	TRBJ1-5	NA	CASSLCYRDSNQPQHF	TGTGCCAGCAGTTTATGTTACAGAGATAGCAATCAGCCCCAGCATTTT
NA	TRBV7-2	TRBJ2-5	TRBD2	CASSLDSGRAVRVTQYF	TGTGCCAGCAGTCTTGATAGCGGGAGGGCTGTTAGAGTGACCCAGTACTTC
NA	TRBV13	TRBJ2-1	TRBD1	CASSSTGILYNEQFF	TGTGCCAGCAGCTCGACAGGGATTCTTTACAATGAGCAGTTCTTC
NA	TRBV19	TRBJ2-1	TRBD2	CASSIRGGRALVEQFF	TGTGCCAGTAGTATCAGGGGCGGGAGGGCCCTTGTTGAGCAGTTCTTC
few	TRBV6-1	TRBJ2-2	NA	CASSETGSNTGELFF	TGTGCCAGCAGTGAAACAGGTTCGAACACCGGGGAGCTGTTTTTT
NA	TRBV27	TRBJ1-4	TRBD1	CASSEVTGPTNEKLFF	TGTGCCAGCAGCGAAGTGACAGGGCCAACTAATGAAAAACTGTTTTTT
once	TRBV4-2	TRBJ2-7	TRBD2	CASSQDPAGVEEQYF	TGTGCCAGCAGCCAAGATCCAGCGGGAGTGGAAGAGCAGTACTTC
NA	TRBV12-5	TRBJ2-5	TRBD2	CARNGTSENQETQYF	TGTGCTCGCAATGGGACTAGCGAAAATCAAGAGACCCAGTACTTC
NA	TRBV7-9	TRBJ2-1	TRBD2	CASSPIYWGGNDEQFF	TGTGCCAGCAGCCCCATATATTGGGGGGGGAACGATGAGCAGTTCTTC
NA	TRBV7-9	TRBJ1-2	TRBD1	CASSPDRANYGYTF	TGTGCCAGCAGCCCGGACAGGGCTAACTATGGCTACACCTTC
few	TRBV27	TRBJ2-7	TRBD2	CASSLSTLGAGVMEQYF	TGTGCCAGCAGTTTATCGACTCTCGGGGCGGGAGTAATGGAGCAGTACTTC
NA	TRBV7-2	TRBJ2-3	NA	CASSLEIQNTQYF	TGTGCCAGCAGCTTAGAAATCCAAAATACGCAGTATTTT
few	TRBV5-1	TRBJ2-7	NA	CASSLDPTYEQYF	TGCGCCAGCAGCTTGGACCCCACCTACGAGCAGTACTTC
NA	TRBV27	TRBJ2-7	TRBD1	CASSSYTGGSYEQYF	TGTGCCAGCAGTTCCTACACAGGGGGCTCCTACGAGCAGTACTTC
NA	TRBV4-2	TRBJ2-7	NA	CASSQDTPSQQYF	TGTGCCAGCAGCCAAGACACACCCAGTCAGCAGTACTTC
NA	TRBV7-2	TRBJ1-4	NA	CASSLGGRGGEKLFF	TGTGCCAGCAGCTTAGGAGGCAGGGGTGGGGAAAAACTGTTTTTT